This entry lists 25 T cell receptor beta chains sequenced from one sample in a study of blood T cell repertoires in COVID-19. Method: immunoSEQ multiplex PCR; TCRdb's copy keeps in-frame clones and lacks some. The table shows some 240,000 clones, with roughly 80% occurring only once. Sequenced sample: peripheral blood. These receptors all stem from a woman aged 60 to 75 with active or convalescent COVID-19.

There are a few counts of this clone. This chain uses TRBV29-1 with TRBJ2-1; TRBD2 aligns across 13 bases. The J segment lost 9 bases and the V segment lost 2 bases, leaving 4 bases of the junction unmatched. The CDR3 runs to 14 residues. Germline CDR1 is SQVTM and CDR2 is ANQGSEA. CDR3 in DNA: TGCAGCGTTGAACTGGGACTAGCGGGGCGTGAGCAGTTCTTC. This codes for CSVELGLAGREQFF.

The J gene is TRBJ2-2, the V gene TRBV6-5; D might be TRBD1 (6 bases). In germline, CDR1 is MNHEY, CDR2 SVGAGI. V was trimmed by 6 bases and J by 1 base, leaving 9 bases between them. The CDR3 has 14 residues. CDR3 sequence reads: CASRDSENTGELFF. As DNA, the CDR3 is TGTGCCAGCAGGGACAGTGAGAACACCGGGGAGCTGTTTTTT.

The chain couples TRBV11-2 to TRBJ1-4; TRBD1 aligns across 7 bases. V lost 4 bases, J lost 4 bases, and 3 bases stayed unmatched. Germline CDR1 SGHAT, CDR2 FQNNGV. CDR3 length: 14 residues. This CDR3 is CASSSDRRNEKLFF. CDR3 in DNA: TGTGCCAGCAGCTCGGACAGGCGTAATGAAAAACTGTTTTTT.

The chain employs TRBV5-1 and TRBJ2-5, with 7 bases matching TRBD1. J lost 1 base, V lost 4 bases, and 4 bases had no gene match. The germline V gene encodes CDR1 SGHRS and CDR2 YFSETQ. This CDR3 spans 14 amino acids. The CDR3 region is CASSRGDSQETQYF. As DNA, the CDR3 is TGCGCCAGCAGCAGAGGGGACAGCCAAGAGACCCAGTACTTC.

The V and J genes are TRBV19 and TRBJ1-5, with D uncertain. CDR1 and CDR2 from the germline V gene are LNHDA and SQIVND (reference sequence). Trimming shortened V by 7 bases and J by 4 bases, and 17 bases separated the two germline ends. This CDR3 has 15 residues. CDR3 residues: CASTLEGYANQPQHF. The CDR3 DNA is TGTGCCAGTACCCTAGAGGGTTACGCTAATCAGCCCCAGCATTTT. Combining the CDR3 with reference TRBV19 and TRBJ1-5 gives the whole variable domain DGGITQSPKYLFRKEGQNVTLSCEQNLNHDAMYWYRQDPGQGLRLIYYSQIVNDFQKGDIAEGYSVSREKKESFPLTVTSAQKNPTAFYLCASTLEGYANQPQHFGDGTRLSIL.

J is TRBJ2-5 and V is TRBV9; 7 bases match TRBD1. J gave up 5 bases and V 3 bases, and 10 bases lay outside the gene matches. Germline lookup yields CDR1 SGDLS and CDR2 YYNGEE. CDR3 length: 15 amino acids. The CDR3 is CASSAEPTGHETQYF. The CDR3 nucleotides read TGTGCCAGCAGCGCCGAACCGACAGGGCACGAGACCCAGTACTTC.

The chain carries TRBV7-2 and TRBJ2-2; D possibly corresponds to TRBD2 (5 bases). Germline V gives CDR1 SGHTA, CDR2 FQGNSA. CDR3 length: 17 residues. Between the trimmed V and J ends, which lost 0 bases and 4 bases, there was a span of 15 bases. This CDR3 reads CASSLAGSRRGTGELFF. The DNA of the CDR3 is TGTGCCAGCAGCTTAGCGGGCAGCCGACGGGGCACCGGGGAGCTGTTTTTT.

This chain joins TRBV5-6 and TRBJ2-6; maybe TRBD2 (6 bases). This CDR3 has 15 residues. V gave up 2 bases and J gave up 2 bases, with 8 bases separating them. The germline CDR1 and CDR2 sequences are SGHDT and YYEEEE. CDR3 sequence: CASSLGGAGANVLTF. The CDR3 nucleotides are TGTGCCAGCAGCTTAGGCGGGGCTGGGGCCAACGTCCTGACTTTC. The full variable domain, with the rest looked up from reference TRBV5-6 and TRBJ2-6, is DAGVTQSPTHLIKTRGQQVTLRCSPKSGHDTVSWYQQALGQGPQFIFQYYEEEERQRGNFPDRFSGHQFPNYSSELNVNALLLGDSALYLCASSLGGAGANVLTFGAGSRLTVL.

The sample holds many counts of this clone. The chain joins TRBV19 to TRBJ2-1, with 8 nucleotides matching TRBD2. This CDR3 is 14 amino acids long. Germline V gives CDR1 LNHDA, CDR2 SQIVND (reference sequence). V lost 9 bases to trimming and J lost 2 bases; unmatched junction nucleotides: 6. CDR3: CARTTAGAYNEQFF. The CDR3 DNA sequence: TGTGCCAGGACCACAGCGGGGGCCTACAATGAGCAGTTCTTC.

V and J are TRBV6-1 and TRBJ1-2; 12 bases line up with TRBD1. The CDR3 consists of 15 residues. The junction had 3 bases not matched to a gene; V was cut back by 3 bases and J by 4 bases. Germline CDR1 and CDR2: MNHNS and SASEGT. The CDR3 nucleotides are TGTGCCAGCAGTGAGGGGACAGGGGGCTTCTATGGCTACACCTTC. Translating gives CASSEGTGGFYGYTF.

The CDR3 nucleotides read TGTGCCTGGAGCCCCCCGACACGTCCTGGAAACACCATATATTTT. This encodes CAWSPPTRPGNTIYF. V usage is TRBV30 and J usage is TRBJ1-3; no reliable D call. Trimming pared 3 bases from V and 2 bases from J, leaving 14 bases between. This CDR3 region has 15 residues. Germline V CDR1 and CDR2: GTSNPN, SVGIG (reference sequence).

This clone has more than one count but fewer than ten. CDR3 sequence (DNA): TGCAGCGTTGGACGACAGGAGACTGAAGCTTTCTTT. Translation: CSVGRQETEAFF. The chain links TRBV29-1 to TRBJ1-1; D is possibly TRBD1 (6 bases). V shed 4 bases and J shed 5 bases, with 11 bases lying between them. The CDR3 covers 12 residues. Looked up from germline, CDR1 is SQVTM and CDR2 is ANQGSEA.

This clone has only one observation. V gene TRBV9 combines with J gene TRBJ2-1, with 8 nucleotides matching TRBD2. Looked up from germline, CDR1 is SGDLS and CDR2 is YYNGEE. The CDR3 runs 15 residues. Unmatched junction bases numbered 4, after V lost 0 bases and J lost 5 bases. Here the CDR3 DNA reads TGTGCCAGCAGCGTAGCTACTAGCGGAGACAATGAGCAGTTCTTC. Protein sequence: CASSVATSGDNEQFF.

The V call is TRBV6-5, the J call TRBJ2-7, with 8 bases matching TRBD1. CDR1 and CDR2 (germline): MNHEY, SVGAGI. After removal of 7 bases from V and 3 bases from J, the junction contained 5 bases not matched to a gene. The CDR3 length is 13 residues. CDR3 in amino acids: CASTITGGYEQYF. Written as DNA, the CDR3 is TGTGCCAGCACCATAACAGGGGGCTACGAGCAGTACTTC.

The DNA of the CDR3 is TGTGCCAGCAGCTCCAATAGCGGGGGGACGGAGACCCAGTACTTC. It codes for CASSSNSGGTETQYF. This sequence joins TRBV7-6 and TRBJ2-5; 10 nucleotides line up with TRBD2. The length of the CDR3 is 15 residues. Unmatched junction bases numbered 7, after V lost 4 bases and J lost 5 bases. Germline V gene sequence: CDR1 SGHVS, CDR2 FNYEAQ. The full variable domain, completed using reference TRBV7-6 and TRBJ2-5, is GAGVSQSPRYKVTKRGQDVALRCDPISGHVSLYWYRQALGQGPEFLTYFNYEAQQDKSGLPNDRFSAERPEGSISTLTIQRTEQRDSAMYRCASSSNSGGTETQYFGPGTRLLVL.

This rearrangement joins TRBV5-8 to TRBJ1-2, with 9 bases matching TRBD1. The CDR3 has 14 residues. CDR1 and CDR2 from the germline V gene are SGHTS and YDEGEE. Trimming cost V 0 bases and J 7 bases; bases outside gene matches: 4. The CDR3 DNA follows: TGTGCCAGCAGCTTGGACAGGGGGCGGTTTGGCTACACCTTC. Amino acid sequence: CASSLDRGRFGYTF.

Remarks on this clone: The sample has other DNA sequences that encode this CDR3 too. DNA for the CDR3: TGTGCCAGCAGCGTAGGAACCGGGGGGTCGGGGGAGACCCAGTACTTC. Translated: CASSVGTGGSGETQYF. V and J are TRBV9 and TRBJ2-5, with 7 bases matching TRBD2. After removal of 0 bases from V and 5 bases from J, the junction contained 10 bases not matched to a gene. This CDR3 comprises 16 residues. In germline, CDR1 is SGDLS, CDR2 YYNGEE.

This clone was picked up a small number of times. The chain is built from TRBV19 and TRBJ2-6; TRBD1 agrees at 11 bases. The junction had 3 bases not matched to a gene; V was cut back by 8 bases and J by 3 bases. This CDR3 is 15 amino acids long. Germline V lookup: CDR1 LNHDA, CDR2 SQIVND (reference sequence). As DNA, the CDR3 is TGTGCCAGTGGGACAGGGGGAAGTGGGGCCAACGTCCTGACTTTC. Translated: CASGTGGSGANVLTF. The variable domain in full, completed from reference TRBV19 and TRBJ2-6, reads DGGITQSPKYLFRKEGQNVTLSCEQNLNHDAMYWYRQDPGQGLRLIYYSQIVNDFQKGDIAEGYSVSREKKESFPLTVTSAQKNPTAFYLCASGTGGSGANVLTFGAGSRLTVL.

The chain is built from TRBV3-1 (or the pseudogene TRBV3-2) and TRBJ1-2; D not certain. Trimming removed 6 bases at V and 3 bases at J, with 8 bases between. The germline CDR1 and CDR2 sequences are LGHDT and YNNKEL (reference sequence). The CDR3 spans 12 residues. This chain's CDR3 is CASRSQYYGYTF. CDR3 nucleotide sequence: TGTGCCAGCAGAAGCCAATACTATGGCTACACCTTC.

This clone occurred a few times. The chain is built from TRBV14 and TRBJ1-1; 7 bases align to TRBD1. Germline loops: CDR1 SGHDN, CDR2 FVKESK. The CDR3 sequence is 15 residues long. V dropped 4 bases and J dropped 4; count of bases not matched to a gene: 9. CDR3 in DNA: TGTGCCAGCAGCCGATACAGGGGCAGGGGCACTGAAGCTTTCTTT. Amino acids: CASSRYRGRGTEAFF.

This chain uses TRBV11-2 with TRBJ1-5, with D possibly matching TRBD1 (5 bases). CDR1 is SGHAT, CDR2 FQNNGV, per germline. The CDR3 extends over 14 amino acids. The V end lost 1 base, the J end lost 8 bases, and 12 bases lay between the germline ends. CDR3 sequence (DNA): TGTGCCAGCAGCTTAGGGGGCCCGCCGGAGCCCCAGCATTTT. This codes for CASSLGGPPEPQHF.

J is TRBJ1-4 and V is TRBV5-6; possible D gene TRBD1, 5 bases. CDR1 is SGHDT and CDR2 is YYEEEE in the germline V gene. This CDR3 has 14 residues. Trimming stripped 4 bases from V and 5 bases from J, with 12 bases between. The CDR3 sequence: CASSVTATNEKLFF. The DNA for the CDR3 is TGTGCCAGCAGCGTGACAGCTACAAATGAAAAACTGTTTTTT.

The chain combines TRBV6-2 or TRBV6-3 with TRBJ2-5, with TRBD2 matching over 7 bases. In germline, CDR1 is MNHEY, CDR2 SVGEGT. The ends lost 5 bases at V and 4 bases at J; junction bases unmatched: 7. The CDR3 sequence is 14 residues long. DNA for the CDR3: TGTGCCAGCAGTCCCTGGACTAGTGCAGAGACCCAGTACTTC. It specifies CASSPWTSAETQYF.

The CDR3, as DNA: TGTGCCAGCAGGGGACAGGGGCTCTATGGCTACACCTTC. Its translation is CASRGQGLYGYTF. The genes are TRBV2 and TRBJ1-2; 10 positions agree with TRBD1. Germline V gene lookup returns CDR1 SNHLY and CDR2 FYNNEI. This CDR3 contains 13 residues. Losses at the gene ends were 6 bases for V and 4 bases for J; bases not matched to a gene: 2.

This clone was picked up one time. One end of the junction is discordant with germline, which a read error may explain. The chain couples TRBV11-2 to TRBJ1-6; 9 bases are shared with TRBD1. This CDR3 region has 11 residues. CDR1 SGHAT and CDR2 FQNNGV come from the germline V gene. DNA of the CDR3: TGTGCCAGCAGCTTACGGGACAGGGAAGTCTTT. Its translation: CASSLRDREVF. Complete variable domain (other parts from reference TRBV11-2 and TRBJ1-6): EAGVAQSPRYKIIEKRQSVAFWCNPISGHATLYWYQQILGQGPKLLIQFQNNGVVDDSQLPKDRFSAERLKGVDSTLKIQPAKLEDSAVYLCASSLRDREVFGNGTRLTVT.